Shown below are 24 T cell receptor beta chains from a single sample sequenced in a study of radiation and T cells in renal cell carcinoma. Described time point: baseline pretreatment blood. Sample treatment: 15 Gy SBRT to primary tumor, nephrectomy 4 weeks later. Sequenced by immunoSEQ multiplex PCR; TCRdb stores in-frame clones only, minus some. The data contain approximately 120,000 clones, about four fifths of them singletons. This specimen was blood, taken from a patient whose treatment included radiotherapy and nephrectomy. The receptor set was obtained from a woman aged 60-70 years with renal cell carcinoma.

This chain uses TRBV11-2 with TRBJ2-2, with 7 nucleotides matching TRBD1. J was trimmed by 4 bases and V by 5 bases; bases with no gene match: 13. CDR1 and CDR2 from the germline V gene are SGHAT and FQNNGV. This CDR3 has 17 residues. For the CDR3, the DNA is TGTGCCAGCAGCCCCCGGGGAAGGGGGCGGATCACCGGGGAGCTGTTTTTT. The encoded protein is CASSPRGRGRITGELFF.

The genes are TRBV4-3 and TRBJ2-3; possibly TRBD1 for D (5 bases). V shed 0 bases and J shed 6 bases, with 13 bases lying between them. The length of the CDR3 is 15 residues. Germline CDR1 and CDR2: LGHNA and YSLEER. CDR3 in DNA: TGCGCCAGCAGCCAAGATGGGCGGAGACAGGATACGCAGTATTTT. It yields the protein CASSQDGRRQDTQYF.

The rearrangement links TRBV11-3 to TRBJ2-1; 8 bases align to TRBD2. J lost 5 bases, V lost 3 bases, and 6 bases had no gene match. There are 15 residues in the CDR3. Germline CDR1 SGHNT, CDR2 YENEEA. CDR3 residues: CASSLVSGGHNEQFF. DNA of the CDR3: TGTGCCAGCAGCTTGGTATCGGGAGGGCACAATGAGCAGTTCTTC.

The genes are TRBV14 and TRBJ1-1, with a possible D match to TRBD1 (6 bases). Germline CDR1 reads SGHDN; CDR2 reads FVKESK. Trimming stripped 1 base from V and 4 bases from J, with 13 bases between. The CDR3 is 15 amino acids. This CDR3 is CASSQVGGFSTEAFF. DNA of the CDR3: TGTGCCAGCAGCCAAGTCGGGGGCTTCAGCACTGAAGCTTTCTTT.

This chain links TRBV7-9 with TRBJ2-1; a weak D match, TRBD2 (5 bases). Per the germline V gene, CDR1 is SEHNR and CDR2 is FQNEAQ (reference sequence). The CDR3 length is 11 residues. Trimming left V 5 bases short and J 6 bases short, with 5 bases between. The CDR3 region is CASSRGNEQFF. The CDR3 region has the DNA TGTGCCAGCAGCCGGGGCAATGAGCAGTTCTTC.

The rearrangement links TRBV6-7 to TRBJ2-3; D is uncertain. TRBV6-7 is reported as an ORF; its role is uncertain. This CDR3 comprises 18 residues. The V and J ends lost 1 base and 4 bases respectively, with 21 bases between them. The CDR3 reads CASSYWVRDSTAADTQYF. For the CDR3, the DNA is TGTGCCAGCAGTTACTGGGTTAGAGATTCAACAGCCGCAGATACGCAGTATTTT.

This clone has more than one count but fewer than ten. The chain has TRBV4-1 and TRBJ1-1; 8 positions agree with TRBD1. Germline loops: CDR1 MGHRA, CDR2 YSYEKL. V was pared by 3 bases and J by 0 bases, with 9 bases of the junction left unmatched. The CDR3 totals 17 residues. CDR3 sequence reads: CASSQSTGGGMNTEAFF. CDR3 coding DNA: TGCGCCAGCAGCCAGTCCACAGGGGGAGGAATGAACACTGAAGCTTTCTTT.

The genes are TRBV2 and TRBJ1-6; 7 bases align to TRBD1. Germline CDR1 reads SNHLY; CDR2 reads FYNNEI. The CDR3 is made up of 15 amino acids. The V gene end was trimmed by 10 bases and the J gene end by 5 bases; junction bases not matched to a gene: 11. The CDR3 sequence: CATTETGTDNSPLHF. CDR3 in DNA: TGTGCCACAACGGAGACCGGGACAGATAATTCACCCCTCCACTTT.

This chain links TRBV7-2 with TRBJ2-2; D remains unclear. Trimming left V 4 bases short and J 6 bases short, with 12 bases between. The CDR3 consists of 14 residues. In germline, CDR1 is SGHTA, CDR2 FQGNSA. The DNA of the CDR3 is TGTGCCAGCAGCTCCGGGCCGCTTGCCGGGGAGCTGTTTTTT. Translating gives CASSSGPLAGELFF.

J is TRBJ1-1 and V is TRBV14; D is unresolved. This CDR3 is built from 13 residues. V was clipped by 3 bases and J by 1 base, with 6 bases between them. Germline lookup yields CDR1 SGHDN and CDR2 FVKESK. The CDR3 sequence is CASSQSGNTEAFF. The CDR3 DNA follows: TGTGCCAGCAGCCAGTCAGGGAACACTGAAGCTTTCTTT.

The chain employs TRBV6-5 and TRBJ1-1; 9 bases match TRBD1. Germline lookup yields CDR1 MNHEY and CDR2 SVGAGI. The CDR3 contains 13 residues. The V and J ends lost 6 bases and 11 bases, in that order; junction bases with no gene match: 10. The CDR3, as DNA: TGTGCCAGCAGATTAACAGGGGGCGATGATGCTTTCTTT. It yields the protein CASRLTGGDDAFF.

The chain uses TRBV6-1 and TRBJ1-2; 7 positions agree with TRBD1. Germline V CDR1 and CDR2: MNHNS, SASEGT. The CDR3 totals 11 residues. V lost 6 bases to trimming and J lost 9 bases; unmatched junction nucleotides: 4. CDR3 DNA: TGTGCCAGCAGCGACAGGGATAGCTACACCTTC. Translation gives CASSDRDSYTF.

This rearrangement joins TRBV5-1 to TRBJ2-1; 9 bases line up with TRBD1. Trimming removed 5 bases from V and 2 bases from J; junction bases left unmatched: 5. CDR1 and CDR2 from the germline V gene are SGHRS and YFSETQ. CDR3 length: 15 amino acids. The CDR3 is CASRPGTGTYNEQFF. In DNA form, the CDR3 reads TGCGCCAGCAGGCCCGGGACAGGGACCTACAATGAGCAGTTCTTC. The full variable domain, with the rest looked up from reference TRBV5-1 and TRBJ2-1, is KAGVTQTPRYLIKTRGQQVTLSCSPISGHRSVSWYQQTPGQGLQFLFEYFSETQRNKGNFPGRFSGRQFSNSRSEMNVSTLELGDSALYLCASRPGTGTYNEQFFGPGTRLTVL.

The CDR3 loop reads CASSSESAQHF. CDR3 nucleotides: TGTGCCAGCAGCTCAGAATCGGCCCAGCATTTT. This sequence joins TRBV7-9 and TRBJ1-5; the D is unclear. V was trimmed by 4 bases and J by 11 bases, leaving 9 bases between them. This CDR3 contains 11 residues. The germline CDR1 and CDR2 sequences are SEHNR and FQNEAQ (reference sequence).

The chain carries TRBV6-5 and TRBJ1-1; D is uncertain. Trimming took off 6 bases at V and 1 base at J, with 12 bases between the two ends. This CDR3 spans 14 amino acids. The germline V gene has CDR1 MNHEY and CDR2 SVGAGI. The CDR3 bases are TGTGCCAGCAGCCCCGTCCCGACGAACACTGAAGCTTTCTTT. This gives the protein CASSPVPTNTEAFF.

J is TRBJ1-5 and V is TRBV7-9; D gene unclear. V was shortened by 5 bases and J by 11 bases, with 16 bases between the two germline ends. The CDR3 is made up of 13 amino acids. CDR1 SEHNR and CDR2 FQNEAQ come from the germline V gene (reference sequence). CDR3 DNA sequence: TGTGCCAGCAGCAACGTTCAAAGTACCGCCCAGCATTTT. It codes for CASSNVQSTAQHF.

The rearrangement links TRBV19 to TRBJ2-6; no clear D. CDR3 size: 17 residues. CDR1 LNHDA and CDR2 SQIVND come from the germline V gene (reference sequence). V lost 1 base and J lost 1, with 11 bases in between. CDR3 DNA: TGTGCCAGTAGTATAGCCCCACACTCTTCTGGGGCCAACGTCCTGACTTTC. It yields the protein CASSIAPHSSGANVLTF.

The CDR3 DNA sequence: TGTGCCAGCCAACTAGCGGGGGTCAATGAGCAGTTCTTC. Translated, it gives CASQLAGVNEQFF. This chain uses TRBV19 with TRBJ2-1; 11 bases fit TRBD2. The CDR3 has 13 amino acids. The germline V gene encodes CDR1 LNHDA and CDR2 SQIVND (reference sequence). V lost 9 bases and J lost 6; bases outside the gene matches: 4.

This chain joins TRBV7-9 and TRBJ2-7, with D possibly being TRBD1 (6 bases). CDR1 SEHNR and CDR2 FQNEAQ come from the germline V gene (reference sequence). V lost 3 bases, J lost 1 base, and 10 bases lay in between. This CDR3 comprises 14 residues. The CDR3 protein is CASSFAGESYEQYF. The DNA of the CDR3 is TGTGCCAGCAGCTTCGCAGGGGAATCCTACGAGCAGTACTTC.

The V and J genes are TRBV5-5 and TRBJ2-5; D may be TRBD1 (6 bases). V lost 3 bases, J lost 4 bases, and 19 bases lay in between. Per germline, CDR1 SGHKS and CDR2 YYEKEE (reference sequence). This CDR3 has 16 residues. The CDR3, as DNA: TGTGCCAGCAGCTCCCTGACAGGTATTACGGGAGAGACCCAGTACTTC. Protein: CASSSLTGITGETQYF.

This clone was observed once. The genes are TRBV28 and TRBJ2-5; D gene unclear. Deletions cut 3 bases from V and 5 bases from J, with 10 bases between. Per germline, CDR1 MDHEN and CDR2 SYDVKM. This CDR3 is 13 amino acids long. The CDR3 sequence: CASSFPVPETQYF. The DNA for the CDR3 is TGTGCCAGCAGTTTTCCAGTCCCGGAGACCCAGTACTTC.

The V gene is TRBV19, the J gene TRBJ1-2, with D uncertain. Germline V gene data show CDR1 as LNHDA and CDR2 as SQIVND (reference sequence). Trimming removed 6 bases at V and 0 bases at J, with 17 bases between. The CDR3 spans 16 residues. The CDR3 region has the DNA TGTGCCAGTAGCCCATCCGGAGGACCACCTAACTATGGCTACACCTTC. As protein: CASSPSGGPPNYGYTF.

This clone was counted a single time. The J gene is TRBJ1-2, the V gene TRBV7-8; 8 positions match TRBD1. V gave up 5 bases and J gave up 6 bases; unmatched junction bases: 8. This CDR3 is 14 amino acids long. CDR1 and CDR2 (germline): SGHVS, FQNEAQ. The CDR3 DNA follows: TGTGCCAGCAGCCCAGGGGGCGCGGGTGATGGCTACACCTTC. The encoded protein is CASSPGGAGDGYTF.

A single count supports this clone. The rearrangement joins TRBV5-6 to TRBJ2-7, with D hard to call. Germline V gives CDR1 SGHDT, CDR2 YYEEEE. The CDR3 consists of 17 residues. V was pared by 0 bases and J by 0 bases, with 16 bases between. CDR3: CASSLAGHSPDSYEQYF. Here the CDR3 DNA reads TGTGCCAGCAGCTTGGCCGGTCACAGCCCGGACTCCTACGAGCAGTACTTC.